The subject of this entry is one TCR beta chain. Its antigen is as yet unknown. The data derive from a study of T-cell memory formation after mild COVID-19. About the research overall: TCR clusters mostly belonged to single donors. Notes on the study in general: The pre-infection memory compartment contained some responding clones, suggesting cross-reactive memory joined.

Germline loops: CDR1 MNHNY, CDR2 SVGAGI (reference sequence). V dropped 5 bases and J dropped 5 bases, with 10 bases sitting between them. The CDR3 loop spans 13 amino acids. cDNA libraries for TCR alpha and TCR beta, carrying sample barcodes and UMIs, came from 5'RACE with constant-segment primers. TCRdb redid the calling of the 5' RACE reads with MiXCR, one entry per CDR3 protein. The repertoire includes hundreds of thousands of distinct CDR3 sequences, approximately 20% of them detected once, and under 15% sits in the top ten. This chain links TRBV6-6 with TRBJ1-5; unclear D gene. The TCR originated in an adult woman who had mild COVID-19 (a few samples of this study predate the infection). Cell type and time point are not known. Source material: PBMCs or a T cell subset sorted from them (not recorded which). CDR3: CASSLGTYQPQHF. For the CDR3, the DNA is TGTGCCAGCAGTCTCGGTACATATCAGCCCCAGCATTTT.